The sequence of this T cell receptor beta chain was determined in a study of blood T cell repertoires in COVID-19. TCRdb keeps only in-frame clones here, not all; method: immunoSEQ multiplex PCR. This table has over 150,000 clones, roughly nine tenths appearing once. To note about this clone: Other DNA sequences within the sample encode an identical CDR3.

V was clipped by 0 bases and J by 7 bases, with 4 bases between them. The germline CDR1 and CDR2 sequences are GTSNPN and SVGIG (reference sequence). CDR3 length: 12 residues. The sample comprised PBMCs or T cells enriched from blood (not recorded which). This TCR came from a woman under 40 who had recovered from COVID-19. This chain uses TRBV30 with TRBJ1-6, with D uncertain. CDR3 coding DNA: TGTGCCTGGAGTGTACGGAATTCACCCCTCCACTTT. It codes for CAWSVRNSPLHF.